The 7 T cell receptor beta chains below come from one sample, sequenced in a study of tumor and adjacent non-tumor tissue in lung cancer. TCRbeta libraries were built with three rounds of nested PCR, modified from ARM-PCR. One entry per CDR3 protein results from TCRdb running MiXCR on the multiplex PCR reads. The sample yields roughly 150,000 distinct CDR3 sequences, approximately 66% seen once. The template was RNA from unsorted bulk tissue. The sequencing sample was made of lung tumor tissue. These receptors were obtained from a man in his 60s with small cell lung cancer.

Remarks on this clonotype: The junction departs from germline at one end; a sequencing error may be responsible. The chain is built from TRBV6-5 and TRBJ2-7; 9 positions agree with TRBD2. Germline V CDR1 and CDR2: MNHEY, SVGAGI. There are 14 residues in the CDR3. The CDR3 DNA reads TGTGTCACCCGACCGGAAGCGGGAGGTCGGGAGCAGTATTTC. Its protein product is CVTRPEAGGREQYF.

V is TRBV11-3 and J is TRBJ2-2; 8 bases align to TRBD2. The CDR3 is made up of 18 amino acids. Germline loops: CDR1 SGHNT, CDR2 YENEEA. The trim removed 1 base at V and 5 bases at J, leaving 12 bases unmatched. CDR3 region: CASSLGSAGGGNTGELFF. CDR3 nucleotide sequence: TGTGCCAGCAGCTTAGGTTCGGCGGGAGGAGGCAATACCGGGGAGCTGTTTTTT.

This clonotype came up a few times. The CDR3 DNA sequence: TGTGCCTGGAGCGGCACCGGGACAGGGGGCGGCTACACCTTC. It yields the protein CAWSGTGTGGGYTF. This chain uses TRBV30 with TRBJ1-2; 12 bases line up with TRBD1. The CDR3 consists of 14 residues. Germline CDR1 GTSNPN, CDR2 SVGIG (reference sequence). With 3 bases clipped from V and 8 bases from J, the junction kept 7 bases outside the gene matches. Full variable domain (missing parts from reference TRBV30 and TRBJ1-2): SQTIHQWPATLVQPVGSPLSLECTVEGTSNPNLYWYRQAAGRGLQLLFYSVGIGQISSEVPQNLSASRPQDRQFILSSKKLLLSDSGFYLCAWSGTGTGGGYTFGSGTRLTVV.

The V call is TRBV20-1, the J call TRBJ2-1; D is uncertain. Germline CDR1 reads DFQATT; CDR2 reads SNEGSKA (reference sequence). V lost 3 bases and J 4 bases, leaving 10 bases between the germline ends. CDR3 length: 13 amino acids. The CDR3 here is CSASLQMYNEQFF. As DNA, the CDR3 is TGCAGTGCTAGTTTGCAAATGTACAATGAGCAGTTCTTC.

With respect to this clonotype: A read error may explain this, as a much larger clone is one base away. The V and J genes are TRBV20-1 and TRBJ2-3, with D perhaps TRBD2 (5 bases). Germline V gene lookup returns CDR1 DFQATT and CDR2 SNEGSKA (reference sequence). The CDR3 is 15 amino acids. V lost 1 base and J 4 bases, leaving 15 bases between the germline ends. DNA of the CDR3: TGCAGTGCTAGAGGAGCTAGCCGGAACTCAGATACGCAGTATTTT. Protein sequence: CSARGASRNSDTQYF.

V and J are TRBV20-1 and TRBJ2-7; D unclear. This CDR3 contains 12 residues. Germline loops: CDR1 DFQATT, CDR2 SNEGSKA (reference sequence). The DNA of the CDR3 is TGCAGTGCTACTATTAGCTCCTACGTGCAGTACGTC. Its protein is CSATISSYVQYV.

This sequence joins TRBV20-1 and TRBJ2-7; D ambiguous. Germline V gives CDR1 DFQATT, CDR2 SNEGSKA (reference sequence). The CDR3 extends over 11 amino acids. CDR3 sequence reads: CSGSPGNEQHV. CDR3 in DNA: TGCAGTGGTTCTCCAGGTAACGAGCAGCACGTC.